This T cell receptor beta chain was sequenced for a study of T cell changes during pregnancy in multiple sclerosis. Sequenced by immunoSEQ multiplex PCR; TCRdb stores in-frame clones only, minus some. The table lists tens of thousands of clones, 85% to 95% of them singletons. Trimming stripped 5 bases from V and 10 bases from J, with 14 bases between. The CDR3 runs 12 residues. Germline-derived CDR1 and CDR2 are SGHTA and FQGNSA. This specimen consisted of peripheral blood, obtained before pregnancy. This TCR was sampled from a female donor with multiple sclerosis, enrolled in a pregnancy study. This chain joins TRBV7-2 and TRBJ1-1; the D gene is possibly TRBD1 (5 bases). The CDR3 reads CASSPTTVGAFF. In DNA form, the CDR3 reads TGTGCCAGCAGCCCAACGACAGTCGGAGCTTTCTTT.